What follows are 27 T cell receptor beta chains derived from one specimen sequenced in a study of beta chain features in type 1 diabetes. The whole isolated RNA underwent reverse transcription, so sequencing captured expressed TCRB transcripts. TCRdb's copy holds only in-frame clones and misses some; the assay was immunoSEQ multiplex PCR. This sample has over 200,000 clones, with about 11% found just once. Study-level results: Significant though moderate, a shortening of TCRB CDR3s appeared in all four CD4+ subsets of Type 1 diabetes patients.

These receptors have no identified antigens. Sequencing input: naive CD4+ T cells from blood. The receptor set was obtained from a man between 25 and 39 years old with type 1 diabetes.

This clone turned up a few times. The genes are TRBV19 and TRBJ1-1; 9 nucleotides match TRBD1. V trimming: 3 bases; J trimming: 10 bases; junction bases outside the gene matches: 12. This CDR3 region has 15 residues. The germline V gene has CDR1 LNHDA and CDR2 SQIVND (reference sequence). CDR3 DNA: TGTGCCAGTAGTATCGTCCCGGGACAGGGATCGGTAGCTTTCTTT. Its translation: CASSIVPGQGSVAFF.

This clone was counted a few times. The rearrangement uses TRBV5-1 and TRBJ2-1; 11 nucleotides align to TRBD2. CDR3 length: 15 residues. The ends lost 0 bases at V and 6 bases at J; junction bases unmatched: 2. Germline V gene data show CDR1 as SGHRS and CDR2 as YFSETQ. The CDR3 bases are TGCGCCAGCAGCTTGGGACTAGCGGGGACCAATGAGCAGTTCTTC. Protein sequence: CASSLGLAGTNEQFF.

The chain has TRBV28 and TRBJ1-2; 7 nucleotides match TRBD1. The junction had 7 bases not matched to a gene; V was cut back by 8 bases and J by 4 bases. Germline V gives CDR1 MDHEN, CDR2 SYDVKM. The CDR3 has 13 amino acids. The CDR3 nucleotides read TGTGCCAGCGGGGGACAGCTGATCTATGGCTACACCTTC. It is translated as CASGGQLIYGYTF.

This clone has a single count. J is TRBJ2-2 and V is TRBV4-2; tentative D call: TRBD2 (6 bases). The length of the CDR3 is 15 residues. The germline V gene encodes CDR1 LGHNA and CDR2 YNFKEQ. The V gene lost 0 bases and the J gene lost 4 bases, with 9 bases spanning the gap. CDR3 sequence (DNA): TGTGCCAGCAGCCAAGAACTAGCTGGCACCGGGGAGCTGTTTTTT. Its translation: CASSQELAGTGELFF.

This clone was recorded a few times. In nucleotides, the CDR3 is TGCGCCAGCAGCCACCAAATCAATCAGCCCCAGCATTTT. Translation: CASSHQINQPQHF. V and J are TRBV4-1 and TRBJ1-5; D is uncertain. Germline assignment: CDR1 MGHRA and CDR2 YSYEKL. The CDR3 contains 13 residues. V lost 3 bases and J 3 bases, leaving 6 bases between the germline ends.

This clone was observed a few times. The chain has TRBV28 and TRBJ2-7, with D maybe TRBD1 (6 bases). The CDR3 is 14 residues long. Per germline, CDR1 MDHEN and CDR2 SYDVKM. Trimming cost V 4 bases and J 0 bases, with 10 bases left between them. As DNA, the CDR3 is TGTGCCAGCAGTTACAGGGCTTCCTCCTACGAGCAGTACTTC. Its translation: CASSYRASSYEQYF.

V gene TRBV19 combines with J gene TRBJ1-5; D is possibly TRBD1 (6 bases). V dropped 6 bases and J dropped 4 bases, with 16 bases sitting between them. Germline CDR1 is LNHDA and CDR2 is SQIVND (reference sequence). The CDR3 spans 15 residues. In DNA, the CDR3 is TGTGCCAGTAGCCCTAGACAGGATGGGAATCAGCCCCAGCATTTT. Translating it yields CASSPRQDGNQPQHF.

This chain uses TRBV7-9 with TRBJ1-4; 7 bases match TRBD1. Unmatched junction bases numbered 4, after V lost 1 base and J lost 5 bases. Germline V gene sequence: CDR1 SEHNR, CDR2 FQNEAQ (reference sequence). The CDR3 loop spans 15 amino acids. DNA of the CDR3: TGTGCCAGCAGCTTAGACGGGACAGACAATGAAAAACTGTTTTTT. Translated: CASSLDGTDNEKLFF. The full variable domain, completed using reference TRBV7-9 and TRBJ1-4, is DTGVSQNPRHKITKRGQNVTFRCDPISEHNRLYWYRQTLGQGPEFLTYFQNEAQLEKSRLLSDRFSAERPKGSFSTLEIQRTEQGDSAMYLCASSLDGTDNEKLFFGSGTQLSVL.

Only a few counts were recorded for this clone. The V and J genes are TRBV10-2 and TRBJ2-1; 7 bases line up with TRBD1. The CDR3 consists of 11 residues. Germline V lookup: CDR1 WSHSY, CDR2 SAAADI. With V trimmed by 11 bases and J by 5 bases, 3 bases remained unmatched. Here the CDR3 reads CAATGDNEQFF. CDR3 bases: TGCGCCGCTACAGGGGACAATGAGCAGTTCTTC.

The table lists this clone with a few counts. Other DNA sequences within the sample encode an identical CDR3. The gene calls are TRBV28 and TRBJ2-7; 7 nucleotides match TRBD1. The CDR3 runs 14 residues. V dropped 5 bases and J dropped 2; count of bases not matched to a gene: 6. From germline, CDR1 is MDHEN and CDR2 SYDVKM. The CDR3 loop is CASSLGTETYEQYF. The CDR3 DNA reads TGTGCCAGCAGTCTCGGGACAGAGACCTACGAGCAGTACTTC.

The rearrangement links TRBV4-2 to TRBJ2-2, with D tentatively TRBD2 (7 bases). CDR1 and CDR2 (germline): LGHNA, YNFKEQ. The CDR3 has 17 residues. V lost 7 bases, J lost 3 bases, and 21 bases lay in between. In DNA, the CDR3 is TGTGCCAGCACCCTGGCCTGGGGAGGGGGTGACACCGGGGAGCTGTTTTTT. This gives the protein CASTLAWGGGDTGELFF.

On this clone: The junction shows a germline mismatch at one end, possibly a read error. The chain couples TRBV5-4 to TRBJ2-5, with 8 bases aligning to TRBD2. Germline values: CDR1 SGHNT, CDR2 YYREEE (reference sequence). The CDR3 totals 15 residues. The CDR3 loop is CASSPERGLGETQYF. DNA of the CDR3: TGCGCCAGCAGCCCAGAGCGGGGGTTGGGAGAGACCCAGTACTTC. Full variable domain (missing parts from reference TRBV5-4 and TRBJ2-5): ETGVTQSPTHLIKTRGQQVTLRCSSQSGHNTVSWYQQALGQGPQFIFQYYREEENGRGNFPPRFSGLQFPNYSSELNVNALELDDSALYLCASSPERGLGETQYFGPGTRLLVL.

Only a few counts were recorded for this clone. The chain recombines TRBV5-1 with TRBJ2-3; tentatively, D is TRBD2 (6 bases). The germline CDR1 and CDR2 sequences are SGHRS and YFSETQ. The CDR3 loop spans 13 amino acids. V was trimmed by 6 bases and J by 0 bases, leaving 8 bases between them. CDR3 nucleotides: TGCGCCAGCACCGGGACTAGCACAGATACGCAGTATTTT. Protein sequence: CASTGTSTDTQYF.

The gene calls are TRBV29-1 and TRBJ1-6; 10 bases match TRBD1. The CDR3 is 15 residues long. Per germline, CDR1 SQVTM and CDR2 ANQGSEA. CDR3 region: CFRWNGDRGDSPLHF. CDR3 sequence (DNA): TGCTTCCGTTGGAATGGGGACAGGGGAGATTCACCCCTCCACTTT.

This clone came up a few times. The gene calls are TRBV5-1 and TRBJ2-2; the match to TRBD1 covers 9 bases. The CDR3 is made up of 17 amino acids. Germline loops: CDR1 SGHRS, CDR2 YFSETQ. Unmatched junction bases numbered 6, after V lost 0 bases and J lost 3 bases. In DNA form, the CDR3 reads TGCGCCAGCAGCTTGGAGGTCGGGACAGGGTACACCGGGGAGCTGTTTTTT. Translating it yields CASSLEVGTGYTGELFF.

This clone was found a few times. The chain employs TRBV5-5 and TRBJ1-5; the match to TRBD1 covers 7 bases. After removal of 3 bases from V and 4 bases from J, the junction contained 4 bases not matched to a gene. CDR1 SGHKS and CDR2 YYEKEE come from the germline V gene (reference sequence). The CDR3 is 14 amino acids. CDR3 loop: CASSSDRPNQPQHF. The DNA for the CDR3 is TGTGCCAGCAGCTCGGACAGGCCGAATCAGCCCCAGCATTTT.

The chain employs TRBV23-1 and TRBJ1-2; the D is unclear. TRBV23-1 is an ORF; its function is uncertain. The CDR3 consists of 14 residues. V was cut by 0 bases and J by 6 bases, with 11 bases left in between. Here the CDR3 DNA reads TGCGCCAGCAGTCAATCAAGAGGGTTTAATGGCTACACCTTC. This translates into CASSQSRGFNGYTF.

This clone was counted between two and nine times. This chain uses TRBV9 with TRBJ2-5, with 14 bases identical to TRBD2. The tail of the sequence fits TRBJ2-7 better, so the J call may be wrong. The CDR3 extends over 14 amino acids. Germline CDR1 is SGDLS and CDR2 is YYNGEE. CDR3 sequence reads: CASRGTSGGYEQYF. CDR3 coding DNA: TGTGCCAGCAGAGGGACTAGCGGGGGTTACGAGCAGTACTTC.

This clone was counted between two and nine times. The V and J genes are TRBV4-1 and TRBJ2-7, with D possibly being TRBD2 (5 bases). Germline CDR1 MGHRA, CDR2 YSYEKL. The V end lost 0 bases, the J end lost 4 bases, and 28 bases lay between the germline ends. The CDR3 consists of 20 residues. The chain's CDR3 is CASSQDRDLPSRVQRYEQYF. CDR3 sequence (DNA): TGCGCCAGCAGCCAAGATCGGGATCTGCCGTCTCGGGTTCAAAGATACGAGCAGTACTTC.

This clone was counted a few times. The chain joins TRBV7-2 to TRBJ2-5; possibly TRBD2 for D (6 bases). Trimming shortened V by 5 bases and J by 2 bases, and 12 bases separated the two germline ends. CDR3 size: 14 residues. Germline V gene data show CDR1 as SGHTA and CDR2 as FQGNSA. The CDR3 spells CASSPMAGQETQYF. In DNA, the CDR3 is TGTGCCAGCAGCCCGATGGCGGGGCAAGAGACCCAGTACTTC. The full variable domain, completed using reference TRBV7-2 and TRBJ2-5, is GAGVSQSPSNKVTEKGKDVELRCDPISGHTALYWYRQSLGQGLEFLIYFQGNSAPDKSGLPSDRFSAERTGGSVSTLTIQRTQQEDSAVYLCASSPMAGQETQYFGPGTRLLVL.

This clone came up a few times. This chain uses TRBV28 with TRBJ1-2; D is perhaps TRBD1 (5 bases). Germline V gene data show CDR1 as MDHEN and CDR2 as SYDVKM. The germline V and J ends were trimmed by 3 bases and 4 bases, with 15 bases remaining between them. This CDR3 spans 15 amino acids. In DNA, the CDR3 is TGTGCCAGCAGTTTCGGCTCCAGGACAAGCTATGGCTACACCTTC. Amino acids: CASSFGSRTSYGYTF.

This clone was seen a handful of times. V gene TRBV7-2 combines with J gene TRBJ2-1; 7 nucleotides line up with TRBD2. The CDR3 is 15 residues long. The germline CDR1 and CDR2 sequences are SGHTA and FQGNSA. V lost 2 bases and J lost 1; bases outside the gene matches: 2. The CDR3 is CASSLSGGSYNEQFF. The CDR3 DNA sequence: TGTGCCAGCAGCTTATCCGGGGGGTCCTACAATGAGCAGTTCTTC.

This clone was counted between two and nine times. The chain uses TRBV6-5 and TRBJ1-4, with D hard to call. This CDR3 is 15 amino acids long. Germline V gives CDR1 MNHEY, CDR2 SVGAGI. V shed 5 bases and J shed 8 bases, with 18 bases lying between them. The CDR3 protein is CASSPRLIIGEKLFF. Written as DNA, the CDR3 is TGTGCCAGCAGTCCGAGACTCATCATCGGGGAAAAACTGTTTTTT.

This clone turned up a few times. The chain links TRBV7-2 to TRBJ2-6; no clear D gene. The CDR3 has 15 amino acids. V was trimmed by 5 bases and J by 1 base, leaving 9 bases between them. Per the germline V gene, CDR1 is SGHTA and CDR2 is FQGNSA. The CDR3 DNA follows: TGTGCCAGCAGCACGACAAGGTCTGGGGCCAACGTCCTGACTTTC. The encoded protein is CASSTTRSGANVLTF.

This clone was detected a few times. The chain links TRBV5-4 to TRBJ1-1; no definite D call. The CDR3 sequence is 14 residues long. V lost 4 bases and J lost 1, with 11 bases in between. CDR1 is SGHNT, CDR2 YYREEE, per germline (reference sequence). The CDR3 loop is CASSPKAGNTEAFF. CDR3 DNA: TGTGCCAGCAGCCCCAAGGCAGGGAACACTGAAGCTTTCTTT.

The gene calls are TRBV6-1 and TRBJ1-1, with TRBD1 matching 8 bases. V gave up 6 bases and J gave up 4 bases; unmatched junction bases: 4. The CDR3 runs to 13 residues. CDR1 is MNHNS, CDR2 SASEGT, per germline. The CDR3 here is CASSSTGGTEAFF. CDR3 in DNA: TGTGCCAGCAGCTCTACAGGGGGCACTGAAGCTTTCTTT.

CDR3 loop: CASSTGDNYGYTF. Written as DNA, the CDR3 is TGTGCCAGTAGTACAGGGGATAACTATGGCTACACCTTC. The chain couples TRBV19 to TRBJ1-2; TRBD1 might be the D (6 bases). Germline V gene lookup returns CDR1 LNHDA and CDR2 SQIVND (reference sequence). Trimming left V 4 bases short and J 1 base short, with 7 bases between. CDR3 size: 13 residues.